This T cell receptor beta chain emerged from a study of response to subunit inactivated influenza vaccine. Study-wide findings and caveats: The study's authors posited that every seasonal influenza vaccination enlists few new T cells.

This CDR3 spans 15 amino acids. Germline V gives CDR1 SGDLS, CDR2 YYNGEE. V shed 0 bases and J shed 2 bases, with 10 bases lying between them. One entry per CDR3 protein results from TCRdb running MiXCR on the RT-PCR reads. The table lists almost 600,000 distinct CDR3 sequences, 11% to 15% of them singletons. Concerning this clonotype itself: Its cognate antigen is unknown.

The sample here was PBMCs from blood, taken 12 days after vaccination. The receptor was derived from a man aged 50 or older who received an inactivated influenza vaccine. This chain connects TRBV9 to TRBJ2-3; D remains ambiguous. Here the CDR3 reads CASSVVPADTDTQYF. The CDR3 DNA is TGTGCCAGCAGCGTAGTGCCGGCAGACACAGATACGCAGTATTTT. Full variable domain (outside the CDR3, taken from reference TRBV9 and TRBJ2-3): DSGVTQTPKHLITATGQRVTLRCSPRSGDLSVYWYQQSLDQGLQFLIQYYNGEERAKGNILERFSAQQFPDLHSELNLSSLELGDSALYFCASSVVPADTDTQYFGPGTRLTVL.